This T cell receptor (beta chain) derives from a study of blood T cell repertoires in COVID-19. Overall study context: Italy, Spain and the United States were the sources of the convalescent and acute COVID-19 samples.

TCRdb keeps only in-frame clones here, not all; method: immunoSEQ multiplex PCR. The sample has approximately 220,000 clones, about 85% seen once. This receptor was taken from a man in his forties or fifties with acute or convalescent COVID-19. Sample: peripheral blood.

For the CDR3, the DNA is TGTGCCAGCTCACCGAGCGGGCCTCCCAATGAGCAGTTCTTC. The encoded protein is CASSPSGPPNEQFF. The chain is built from TRBV18 and TRBJ2-1; TRBD2 is a possible D gene (6 bases). This CDR3 contains 14 residues. Germline CDR1 reads KGHSH; CDR2 reads LQKENI. Deletions cut 3 bases from V and 6 bases from J, with 12 bases between.